These T cell receptor beta chains were read from a single sample in a study of shared clonotypes between healthy human individuals. Sequencing was performed with immunoSEQ multiplex PCR; in TCRdb, only in-frame clones are kept and a portion is missing. The table includes about 1.1 million clones, about four fifths detected once. The sequenced material came from memory CD4+ T cells from PBMCs. The receptors were sampled from a man between 18 and 35 years old in good health. Some clones in this sample may be carry-over from other donors' samples. The CDR3 runs from the conserved cysteine through the conserved F or W. D genes are given only for firm matches. The listing skips clone size in some rows; elsewhere it reads once, few, many or a size class.

>TRBJ1-1|NA|TRBV11-2|NA
CASSRSRGGGQKAFF
TGTGCCAGCAGCCGATCAAGGGGTGGGGGGCAAAAAGCTTTCTTT
>TRBJ2-5|NA|TRBV7-8|NA
CASSLLGAGETQYF
TGTGCCAGCAGCTTACTCGGGGCGGGGGAGACCCAGTACTTC
>TRBJ2-7|TRBD1|TRBV28|few
CASSLPGQGSNEQYF
TGTGCCAGCAGTTTACCGGGACAGGGGAGTAACGAGCAGTACTTC
>TRBJ1-2|NA|TRBV2|NA
CASLLGGHYGYTF
TGTGCCAGTCTTTTGGGGGGCCACTATGGCTACACCTTC
>TRBJ2-1|NA|TRBV10-3|NA
CAVSGGNGGNEQFF
TGTGCCGTTTCAGGGGGTAACGGGGGCAATGAGCAGTTCTTC
>TRBJ2-7|NA|TRBV1|NA
CTSSQETQTYEQYF
TGCACCAGCAGCCAAGAAACCCAGACCTACGAGCAGTACTTC
>TRBJ2-1|TRBD2|TRBV6-5|NA
CASSTPGLAGPREFF
TGTGCCAGCAGTACCCCGGGACTAGCAGGGCCGAGGGAGTTCTTC
>TRBJ2-3|NA|TRBV29-1|NA
CSVGKGQGDTQYF
TGCAGCGTTGGTAAAGGGCAGGGAGATACGCAGTATTTT
>TRBJ1-4|TRBD1|TRBV7-2|NA
CASSSIWGTGSEKLFF
TGTGCCAGCAGCTCAATCTGGGGGACAGGGAGTGAAAAACTGTTTTTT
>TRBJ1-3|NA|TRBV5-3|once
CARSLLLDLRNTIYF
TGTGCCAGAAGCTTATTATTGGACCTGAGAAACACCATATATTTT
>TRBJ2-1|TRBD2|TRBV2|NA
CASSPLAGEYEQFF
TGTGCCAGCAGTCCCCTAGCGGGAGAATATGAGCAGTTCTTC
>TRBJ1-5|NA|TRBV6-1|NA
CASSAAARQPQHF
TGTGCCAGCAGCGCCGCGGCGCGGCAGCCCCAGCATTTT
>TRBJ1-2|NA|TRBV7-2|NA
CASSLAGTANYGYTF
TGTGCCAGCAGCTTAGCCGGTACCGCTAACTATGGCTACACCTTC
>TRBJ2-3|NA|TRBV7-8|NA
CASSLAGGSTDTQYF
TGTGCCAGCAGCTTAGCGGGCGGTAGCACAGATACGCAGTATTTT
>TRBJ2-2|NA|TRBV20-1|NA
CSASRDVELFF
TGCAGTGCTTCACGGGACGTGGAGCTGTTTTTT
>TRBJ1-5|TRBD1|TRBV2|few
CASSPDRGNQPQHF
TGTGCCAGCAGTCCCGACAGGGGCAATCAGCCCCAGCATTTT
>TRBJ1-2|NA|TRBV7-2|NA
CASRPDGQGIYGYTF
TGTGCCAGCCGGCCGGACGGGCAGGGGATTTACGGCTACACCTTC
>TRBJ1-2|NA|TRBV29-1|once
CSVHRDAGDYGYTF
TGCAGCGTCCATCGGGACGCCGGGGACTATGGCTACACCTTC
>TRBJ2-7|TRBD1|TRBV19|few
CASSIAGQGAYEQYF
TGTGCCAGTAGTATTGCCGGCCAGGGGGCTTACGAGCAGTACTTC
>TRBJ1-4|NA|TRBV4-1|NA
CASSLPNEKLFF
TGCGCCAGCAGCTTACCTAATGAAAAACTGTTTTTT
>TRBJ2-5|NA|TRBV28|NA
CASSLPSLGKETQYF
TGTGCCAGCAGTTTACCCTCACTAGGGAAAGAGACCCAGTACTTC
>TRBJ1-5|TRBD1|TRBV2|NA
CASRGDRNSNQPQHF
TGTGCCAGCAGGGGGGACAGGAATAGCAATCAGCCCCAGCATTTT
>TRBJ2-3|NA|TRBV4-2|NA
CASSHRAGDTQYF
TGTGCCAGCAGCCATAGAGCCGGAGATACGCAGTATTTT
>TRBJ2-1|TRBD2|TRBV6-6|NA
CASEAGRGYNEQFF
TGTGCCTCGGAGGCCGGGAGGGGTTACAATGAGCAGTTCTTC
>TRBJ2-7|NA|TRBV18|NA
CASSSGSSYEQYF
TGTGCCAGCTCGAGCGGATCGTCCTACGAGCAGTACTTC
>TRBJ2-7|NA|TRBV21-1|NA
CASSNPRGTYEQYF
TGTGCCAGCAGTAACCCCCGCGGGACCTACGAGCAGTACTTC
>TRBJ1-2|NA|TRBV30|NA
CATRGRVARYGYTF
TGTGCCACCCGAGGGAGGGTGGCTCGCTATGGCTACACCTTC
>TRBJ1-1|NA|TRBV18|NA
CASSPARDWAEAFF
TGTGCCAGCTCACCAGCGAGGGATTGGGCTGAAGCTTTCTTT
>TRBJ2-1|TRBD2|TRBV25-1|NA
CASSDRGRGEQFF
TGTGCCAGCAGTGATCGAGGGAGGGGTGAGCAGTTCTTC
>TRBJ2-2|NA|TRBV18|NA
CASSGGQTNTGELFF
TGTGCCAGCTCAGGGGGACAAACGAACACCGGGGAGCTGTTTTTT
>TRBJ1-4|NA|TRBV2|few
CASSSRGEKLFF
TGTGCCAGCAGTTCCAGGGGTGAAAAACTGTTTTTT
>TRBJ2-7|TRBD2|TRBV4-2|NA
CASSQQLAGGTYEQYF
TGTGCCAGCAGCCAGCAATTGGCGGGAGGAACCTACGAGCAGTACTTC
>TRBJ1-4|TRBD1|TRBV5-4|NA
CASSSSGGTNEKLFF
TGTGCCAGCAGTTCGTCAGGGGGCACTAATGAAAAACTGTTTTTT
>TRBJ1-2|TRBD1|TRBV25-1|NA
CASSEDYRGTYGYTF
TGTGCCAGCAGTGAAGACTACAGGGGGACGTATGGCTACACCTTC
>TRBJ2-7|TRBD2|TRBV11-3|NA
CASSRGTSGYEQYF
TGTGCCAGCAGCCGAGGGACTAGCGGGTACGAGCAGTACTTC
>TRBJ1-5|TRBD1|TRBV10-2|NA
CASSESKGAHQPQHF
TGCGCCAGCAGTGAGTCAAAGGGGGCTCATCAGCCCCAGCATTTT
>TRBJ2-7|NA|TRBV7-9|few
CASSLTGESYEQYF
TGTGCCAGCAGCTTGACGGGAGAGAGCTACGAGCAGTACTTC
>TRBJ2-4|NA|TRBV28|few
CASSSPRGGNIQYF
TGTGCCAGCAGTTCCCCTCGGGGCGGAAACATTCAGTACTTC
>TRBJ1-1|NA|TRBV7-9|many
CASSVATGTEAFF
TGTGCCAGCAGCGTTGCTACGGGGACTGAAGCTTTCTTT
>TRBJ1-6|TRBD1|TRBV7-8|NA
CASSLRGQGISPLHF
TGTGCCAGCAGCTTGCGGGGACAGGGTATTTCACCCCTCCACTTT
>TRBJ1-4|NA|TRBV2|NA
CASSDARGAGNEKLFF
TGTGCCAGCAGTGATGCGAGGGGGGCGGGTAATGAAAAACTGTTTTTT
>TRBJ1-1|NA|TRBV28|once
CASSLPTTEAFF
TGTGCCAGCAGTCTCCCCACCACTGAAGCTTTCTTT
>TRBJ2-7|TRBD2|TRBV30|few
CAWRVAGHATHLYF
TGTGCCTGGAGGGTAGCGGGCCATGCTACCCACTTGTACTTC
>TRBJ2-3|NA|TRBV5-1|NA
CASSNTNGLDTQYF
TGCGCCAGCAGCAATACAAACGGTCTAGATACGCAGTATTTT
>TRBJ2-1|NA|TRBV7-2|NA
CASSLTSDSYNEQFF
TGTGCCAGCAGCTTAACTTCAGACTCCTACAATGAGCAGTTCTTC
>TRBJ1-3|NA|TRBV9|NA
CASSVDGAPGNTIYF
TGTGCCAGCAGCGTAGACGGGGCCCCTGGAAACACCATATATTTT
>TRBJ2-2|TRBD1|TRBV27|NA
CASRNRDRGTGELFF
TGTGCCAGCAGAAACCGGGACAGGGGCACCGGGGAGCTGTTTTTT
>TRBJ2-7|NA|TRBV7-3|NA
CASSLFAIQGETEQYF
TGTGCCAGCAGCTTATTTGCCATCCAAGGGGAGACCGAGCAGTACTTC
>TRBJ2-1|NA|TRBV7-9|NA
CASSAPQGRVYNEQFF
TGTGCCAGCAGCGCCCCCCAGGGACGAGTTTACAATGAGCAGTTCTTC
>TRBJ2-7|TRBD2|TRBV4-1|NA
CASSRAGTSGSYEQYF
TGCGCCAGCAGCCGAGCCGGGACTAGCGGGTCCTACGAGCAGTACTTC
>TRBJ1-1|NA|TRBV30|many
CAWSADTEAFF
TGTGCCTGGAGTGCGGACACTGAAGCTTTCTTT
>TRBJ2-5|TRBD2|TRBV7-2|NA
CASSLGLAGGQGTQYF
TGTGCCAGCAGCTTAGGGCTAGCGGGAGGCCAGGGGACCCAGTACTTC
>TRBJ2-1|TRBD2|TRBV7-7|once
CASSLVPTSGRPNEQFF
TGTGCCAGCAGCTTGGTACCAACTAGCGGGAGGCCCAATGAGCAGTTCTTC